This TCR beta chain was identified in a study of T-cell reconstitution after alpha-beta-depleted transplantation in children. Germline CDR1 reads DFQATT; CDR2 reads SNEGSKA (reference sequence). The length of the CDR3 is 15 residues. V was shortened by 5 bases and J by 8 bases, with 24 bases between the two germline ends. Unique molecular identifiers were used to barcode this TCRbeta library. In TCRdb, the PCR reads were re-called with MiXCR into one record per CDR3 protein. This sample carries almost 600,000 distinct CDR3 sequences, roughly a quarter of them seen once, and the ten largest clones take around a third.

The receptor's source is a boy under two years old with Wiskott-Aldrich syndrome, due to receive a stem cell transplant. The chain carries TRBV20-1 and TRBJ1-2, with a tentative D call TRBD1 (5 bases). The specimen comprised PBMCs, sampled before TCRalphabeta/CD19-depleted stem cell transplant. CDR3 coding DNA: TGCAGTGCTGCCGGGGCAGCAATAGGTATCGGGGGCTACACCTTC. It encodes CSAAGAAIGIGGYTF.